Many counts were recorded for the clone carrying this T cell receptor (beta chain). Its matching antigen is unknown. This record belongs to a study of T cell repertoires in cytomegalovirus infection. The wider study: Both CMV infection and a matching HLA type were indicated by public TCR beta signatures. Broader study findings: HLA-C-restricted CMV clonotypes gave the most frequent clonotype in two of eight donors.

The junction had 5 bases not matched to a gene; V was cut back by 6 bases and J by 3 bases. Germline V gene sequence: CDR1 SGHTA, CDR2 FQGNSA. The CDR3 has 14 amino acids. One entry per CDR3 protein results from TCRdb running MiXCR on the reads. The data contain roughly 200,000 distinct CDR3 sequences, 8.5% to 10% of them singletons. The chain carries TRBV7-2 and TRBJ2-7; 10 bases fit TRBD2. This TCR derives from a human donor in good health (CMV status not recorded). Some clones in this sample may be carry-over from other donors' samples. Specimen: PBMCs. Here the CDR3 reads CASRPSGSRYEQYF. The CDR3 DNA follows: TGTGCCAGCAGACCTAGCGGGAGTCGCTACGAGCAGTACTTC.